This record covers a single T cell receptor beta chain. Its antigen is undetermined. These data are taken from a study of memory CD4+ T cells and cytomegalovirus serostatus. Trimming pared 1 base from V and 3 bases from J, leaving 0 bases between. Germline V lookup: CDR1 MNHNS, CDR2 SASEGT. The CDR3 has 12 residues. Study-wide results and limits: CMV serostatus prediction reached median AUC about 0.96, or 0.93 with US-trained model.

Here immunoSEQ multiplex PCR was the method, and the copy in TCRdb shows in-frame clones only, minus some. The sample lists 30,000 to 45,000 clones, approximately 79% seen once, with roughly 5% in the top ten. The sort gate was single viable CD3+CD4+CD8-CD45RO+ cells for memory CD4+ T cells. This sequence originates from an adult in good health and CMV-seropositive. The genes are TRBV6-1 and TRBJ2-2; D ambiguous. What was sequenced was memory CD4+ T cells from blood. The CDR3: CASSEDTGELFF. DNA for the CDR3: TGTGCCAGCAGTGAAGACACCGGGGAGCTGTTTTTT.